These 10 T cell receptor beta chains originate from one sample sequenced in a study of response to subunit inactivated influenza vaccine. Each CDR3 protein gets one entry after TCRdb re-called the RT-PCR reads with MiXCR. The sample carries hundreds of thousands of distinct CDR3 sequences, 15% to 18% recorded once. The input for sequencing was PBMCs from blood, taken 11 to 12 days after vaccination. The receptors derive from a man over 45 who received an inactivated influenza vaccine.

This sequence joins TRBV3-1 and TRBJ2-2; TRBD2 aligns across 10 bases. Losses at the gene ends were 8 bases for V and 5 bases for J; bases not matched to a gene: 11. Per germline, CDR1 LGHDT and CDR2 YNNKEL (reference sequence). The CDR3 contains 16 residues. The CDR3 region is CASSIAGGLWTGELFF. The CDR3 DNA reads TGTGCCAGCTCCATAGCGGGAGGATTATGGACCGGGGAGCTGTTTTTT.

This clonotype was seen more than once but under ten times. This sequence joins TRBV20-1 and TRBJ2-7; 8 bases fit TRBD1. The V gene end was trimmed by 3 bases and the J gene end by 4 bases; junction bases not matched to a gene: 8. In germline, CDR1 is DFQATT, CDR2 SNEGSKA (reference sequence). CDR3 length: 14 residues. The CDR3 DNA sequence: TGCAGTGCTAGGGGGCAGGGGGCGCGGTACGAGCAGTACTTC. Translated, it gives CSARGQGARYEQYF.

The chain links TRBV30 to TRBJ2-3, with D possibly being TRBD2 (5 bases). Germline loops: CDR1 GTSNPN, CDR2 SVGIG (reference sequence). Trimming removed 1 base from V and 1 base from J, with 9 bases in between. There are 14 residues in the CDR3. CDR3 residues: CAWSGFGGTDTQYF. CDR3 bases: TGTGCCTGGAGTGGCTTCGGGGGCACAGATACGCAGTATTTT.

This clonotype turned up a few times. The chain couples TRBV20-1 to TRBJ1-5, with D perhaps TRBD1 (5 bases). The length of the CDR3 is 14 residues. Per the germline V gene, CDR1 is DFQATT and CDR2 is SNEGSKA (reference sequence). Trimming stripped 1 base from V and 6 bases from J, with 13 bases between. CDR3 region: CSARGVQGAQPQHF. As DNA, the CDR3 is TGCAGTGCTAGAGGGGTCCAGGGTGCTCAGCCCCAGCATTTT.

In this sample, this clonotype turned up a few times. The chain combines TRBV9 with TRBJ2-3, with 8 bases matching TRBD1. The J segment lost 0 bases and the V segment lost 4 bases, leaving 10 bases of the junction unmatched. This CDR3 spans 17 amino acids. Germline CDR1 and CDR2: SGDLS and YYNGEE. CDR3 in DNA: TGTGCCAGCAGCCCCTCCGGGACAGGATATAGCACAGATACGCAGTATTTT. As protein: CASSPSGTGYSTDTQYF.

The V and J genes are TRBV29-1 and TRBJ2-3; possibly TRBD2 for D (5 bases). The CDR3 spans 12 residues. Trimming pared 3 bases from V and 3 bases from J, leaving 7 bases between. Germline CDR1 reads SQVTM; CDR2 reads ANQGSEA. The CDR3 loop reads CSVDPGTDTQYF. The CDR3 DNA reads as TGCAGCGTTGATCCGGGAACAGATACGCAGTATTTT.

This clonotype came up once. This chain uses TRBV20-1 with TRBJ2-2; no clear D. Between the trimmed V and J ends, which lost 1 base and 0 bases, there was a span of 6 bases. CDR1 is DFQATT and CDR2 is SNEGSKA in the germline V gene (reference sequence). The CDR3 extends over 14 amino acids. DNA for the CDR3: TGCAGTGCTAGAGCCGGACCGAACACCGGGGAGCTGTTTTTT. It is translated as CSARAGPNTGELFF.

In this sample, this clonotype turned up a few times. V and J are TRBV28 and TRBJ2-7; the D gene could be TRBD1 or TRBD2 (5 bases each). With 7 bases removed from V and 0 bases from J, the gap between germline ends came to 13 bases. This CDR3 contains 14 residues. Germline V gene sequence: CDR1 MDHEN, CDR2 SYDVKM. This CDR3 is CASTEKGPSYEQYF. CDR3 DNA sequence: TGTGCCAGCACCGAAAAGGGACCCTCCTACGAGCAGTACTTC.

The genes are TRBV30 and TRBJ2-1; TRBD2 matches at 7 bases. The length of the CDR3 is 15 residues. V was clipped by 0 bases and J by 4 bases; unmatched bases: 6. Germline assignment: CDR1 GTSNPN and CDR2 SVGIG (reference sequence). DNA for the CDR3: TGTGCCTGGAGTGTTAGCGGGCGAGGTTACAATGAGCAGTTCTTC. Residues: CAWSVSGRGYNEQFF.

In nucleotides, the CDR3 is TGTGCCAGCAGCTTAGACTGGCTTGACGGGGCCTACGAGCAGTACTTC. Translation: CASSLDWLDGAYEQYF. The chain employs TRBV7-2 and TRBJ2-7; D may be TRBD2 (5 bases). The CDR3 contains 16 residues. Deletions cut 1 base from V and 2 bases from J, with 15 bases between. Germline CDR1 SGHTA, CDR2 FQGNSA.